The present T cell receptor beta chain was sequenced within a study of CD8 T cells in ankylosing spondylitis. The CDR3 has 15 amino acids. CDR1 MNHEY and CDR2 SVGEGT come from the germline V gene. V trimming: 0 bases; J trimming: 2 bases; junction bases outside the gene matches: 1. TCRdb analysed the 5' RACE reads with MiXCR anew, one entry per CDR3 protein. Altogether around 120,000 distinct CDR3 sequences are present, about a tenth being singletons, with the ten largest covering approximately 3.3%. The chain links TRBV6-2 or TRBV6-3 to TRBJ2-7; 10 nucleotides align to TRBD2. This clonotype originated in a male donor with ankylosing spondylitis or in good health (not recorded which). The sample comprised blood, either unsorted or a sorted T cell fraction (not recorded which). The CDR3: CASSYSLAGAYEQYF. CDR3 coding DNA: TGTGCCAGCAGTTACTCGCTAGCGGGAGCCTACGAGCAGTACTTC.